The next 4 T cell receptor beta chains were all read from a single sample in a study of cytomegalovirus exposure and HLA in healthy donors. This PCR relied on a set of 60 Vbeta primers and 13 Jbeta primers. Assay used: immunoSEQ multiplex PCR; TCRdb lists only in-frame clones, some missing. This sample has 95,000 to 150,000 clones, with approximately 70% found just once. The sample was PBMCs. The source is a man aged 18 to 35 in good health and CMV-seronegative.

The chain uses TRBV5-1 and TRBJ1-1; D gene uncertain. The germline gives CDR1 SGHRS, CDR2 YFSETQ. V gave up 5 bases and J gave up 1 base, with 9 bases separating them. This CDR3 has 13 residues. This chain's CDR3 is CASSFRENTEAFF. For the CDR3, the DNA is TGCGCCAGCAGTTTTCGAGAGAACACTGAAGCTTTCTTT.

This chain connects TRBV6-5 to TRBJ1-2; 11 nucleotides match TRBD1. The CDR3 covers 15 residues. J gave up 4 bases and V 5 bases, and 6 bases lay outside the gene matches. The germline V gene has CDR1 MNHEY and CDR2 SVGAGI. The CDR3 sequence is CASSPTGTGGYGYTF. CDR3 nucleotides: TGTGCCAGCAGTCCTACCGGGACAGGGGGCTATGGCTACACCTTC.

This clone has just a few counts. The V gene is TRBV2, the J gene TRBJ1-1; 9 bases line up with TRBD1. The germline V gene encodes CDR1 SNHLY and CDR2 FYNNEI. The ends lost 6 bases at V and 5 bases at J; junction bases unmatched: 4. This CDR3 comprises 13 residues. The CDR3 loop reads CASRDRGRTEAFF. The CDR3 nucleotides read TGTGCCAGCAGGGACAGGGGAAGGACTGAAGCTTTCTTT. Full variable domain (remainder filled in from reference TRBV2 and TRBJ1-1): EPEVTQTPSHQVTQMGQEVILRCVPISNHLYFYWYRQILGQKVEFLVSFYNNEISEKSEIFDDQFSVERPDGSNFTLKIRSTKLEDSAMYFCASRDRGRTEAFFGQGTRLTVV.

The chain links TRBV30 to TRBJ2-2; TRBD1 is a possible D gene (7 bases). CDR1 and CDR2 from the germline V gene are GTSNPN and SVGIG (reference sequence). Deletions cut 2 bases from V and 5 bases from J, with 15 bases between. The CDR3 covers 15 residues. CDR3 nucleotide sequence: TGTGCCTGGAGTCACGGGCAGGGGGGAACCGGGGAGCTGTTTTTT. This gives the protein CAWSHGQGGTGELFF. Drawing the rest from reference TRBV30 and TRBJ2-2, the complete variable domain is SQTIHQWPATLVQPVGSPLSLECTVEGTSNPNLYWYRQAAGRGLQLLFYSVGIGQISSEVPQNLSASRPQDRQFILSSKKLLLSDSGFYLCAWSHGQGGTGELFFGEGSRLTVL.